This T cell receptor (beta chain) is from a study of blood T cell repertoires in COVID-19. Looking at the study overall: Italy, Spain and the United States were the sources of the convalescent and acute COVID-19 samples. PBMCs, B-cell-depleted T cells, or T cells were the source of the cDNA or gDNA that made up the material.

V was shortened by 4 bases and J by 7 bases, with 9 bases between the two germline ends. Germline V gives CDR1 SGHRS, CDR2 YFSETQ. This CDR3 is 12 amino acids long. Seattle participants joined during active infection and were tracked over time. As handled by the study authors: Counts of nucleated cells, estimated from reference gene primer amplification, were obtained. Profiled with immunoSEQ multiplex PCR; TCRdb holds only in-frame clones, not every one. The V and J calls and clone size are taken from that table; D and trimming were inferred from the DNA. The sample has 350,000 or so clones, roughly nine tenths seen once; the top ten hold under 5%.

The sample consisted of peripheral blood. The chain joins TRBV5-1 to TRBJ2-1; D gene ambiguous. This receptor was identified in a woman aged 55-69 years with COVID-19, enrolled during active disease. This CDR3 is CASSDIGNEQFF. The DNA for the CDR3 is TGCGCCAGCAGCGATATCGGGAATGAGCAGTTCTTC.